These 27 T cell receptor beta chains were sequenced from one sample in a study of STAT5B mutations in CD4+ large granular lymphocyte leukemia. Method: immunoSEQ multiplex PCR; TCRdb's copy keeps in-frame clones and lacks some. The sample lists thousands of clones, approximately 80% occurring once. The specimen was PBMCs. The source of these receptors is a woman in her fifties or sixties with CD4+ T-cell large granular lymphocyte leukemia.

The chain has TRBV4-3 and TRBJ2-3; a weak D match, TRBD1 (6 bases). CDR1 and CDR2 (germline): LGHNA, YSLEER. This CDR3 is 14 amino acids long. V lost 4 bases to trimming and J lost 1 base, with 9 bases between them. CDR3 bases: TGCGCCAGCAGCCGGACAGCGGGCACAGATACGCAGTATTTT. It encodes CASSRTAGTDTQYF.

The V and J genes are TRBV19 and TRBJ2-3; D is possibly TRBD1 or TRBD2 (5 bases each). The V and J ends lost 3 bases and 2 bases respectively, with 12 bases between them. The V gene's germline CDR1 is LNHDA and CDR2 SQIVND (reference sequence). The CDR3 is 15 residues long. In DNA form, the CDR3 reads TGTGCCAGTAGTATGGGGCAGCGGACCACAGATACGCAGTATTTT. Amino acids: CASSMGQRTTDTQYF.

The V gene is TRBV30, the J gene TRBJ1-2; 7 bases match TRBD1. This CDR3 is built from 14 residues. The germline CDR1 and CDR2 sequences are GTSNPN and SVGIG (reference sequence). V trimming: 1 base; J trimming: 6 bases; junction bases outside the gene matches: 8. The CDR3 coding sequence is TGTGCCTGGAGTGAAGGGGCGACAGGGAATGGCTACACCTTC. Translated, it gives CAWSEGATGNGYTF.

This clone showed up just a few times. This CDR3 reads CASSSGQGAQQYF. The CDR3 DNA reads as TGTGCCAGCAGCTCGGGACAGGGAGCCCAACAGTACTTC. The J gene is TRBJ2-7, the V gene TRBV7-2; 9 bases are a match to TRBD1. The ends lost 4 bases at V and 10 bases at J; junction bases unmatched: 8. Germline loops: CDR1 SGHTA, CDR2 FQGNSA. This CDR3 has 13 residues.

V usage is TRBV18 and J usage is TRBJ1-2; D might be TRBD1 (5 bases). Trimming removed 0 bases at V and 7 bases at J, with 12 bases between. The CDR3 covers 14 residues. The germline gives CDR1 KGHSH, CDR2 LQKENI. The CDR3 DNA follows: TGTGCCAGCTCACCACCGGCAGGGTGGATTGGCTACACCTTC. This encodes CASSPPAGWIGYTF.

The chain joins TRBV7-9 to TRBJ1-1; 7 bases align to TRBD1. The CDR3 is made up of 13 amino acids. Looked up from germline, CDR1 is SEHNR and CDR2 is FQNEAQ (reference sequence). Trimming cost V 2 bases and J 10 bases; bases outside gene matches: 7. The CDR3 DNA reads as TGTGCCAGCAGCTTAAAACAGGGGCGTTCAGCTTTCTTT. It specifies CASSLKQGRSAFF. The variable domain in full, completed from reference TRBV7-9 and TRBJ1-1, reads DTGVSQNPRHKITKRGQNVTFRCDPISEHNRLYWYRQTLGQGPEFLTYFQNEAQLEKSRLLSDRFSAERPKGSFSTLEIQRTEQGDSAMYLCASSLKQGRSAFFGQGTRLTVV.

The chain combines TRBV7-9 with TRBJ2-5; D possibly corresponds to TRBD2 (6 bases). The CDR3 runs 14 residues. CDR1 is SEHNR and CDR2 is FQNEAQ in the germline V gene (reference sequence). V lost 4 bases and J lost 5, with 14 bases in between. In DNA, the CDR3 is TGTGCCAGCAGCTACAGGACCGGAGGGGAGACCCAGTACTTC. Translated, it gives CASSYRTGGETQYF.

This clone was found once. The chain carries TRBV15 and TRBJ2-7; D perhaps matches TRBD1 (6 bases). With 3 bases removed from V and 2 bases from J, the gap between germline ends came to 11 bases. This CDR3 is 14 amino acids long. Per the germline V gene, CDR1 is LNHNV and CDR2 is YYDKDF (reference sequence). CDR3 in amino acids: CATSSPGAAYEQYF. The CDR3 DNA is TGTGCCACCAGCAGCCCAGGGGCGGCCTACGAGCAGTACTTC.

The chain carries TRBV27 and TRBJ1-1, with a weak D call TRBD1 (5 bases). Germline V lookup: CDR1 MNHEY, CDR2 SMNVEV (reference sequence). V lost 0 bases and J lost 4, with 15 bases in between. The CDR3 is 16 amino acids. The CDR3 region has the DNA TGTGCCAGCAGTTTATCTTTGGGGGGTTGGGGCACTGAAGCTTTCTTT. Encoded protein: CASSLSLGGWGTEAFF.

The CDR3, as DNA: TGTGCCTGGAGTGTAACAGAGGGACATCAGCCCCAGCATTTT. Translated, it gives CAWSVTEGHQPQHF. The chain joins TRBV30 to TRBJ1-5, with D possibly TRBD1 on 5 matching bases. Per germline, CDR1 GTSNPN and CDR2 SVGIG (reference sequence). The CDR3 length is 14 residues. The V gene lost 0 bases and the J gene lost 5 bases, with 11 bases spanning the gap.

J is TRBJ2-1 and V is TRBV28; no reliable D call. In germline, CDR1 is MDHEN, CDR2 SYDVKM. The CDR3 loop spans 18 amino acids. Trimming cost V 7 bases and J 6 bases, with 28 bases left between them. The CDR3 nucleotides are TGTGCCAGCAAGTCTGCCTCTCTGGGCATTCAGGACGGCAATGAGCAGTTCTTC. Its translation is CASKSASLGIQDGNEQFF.

The rearrangement links TRBV7-2 to TRBJ1-6, with no clear D. This CDR3 has 12 amino acids. Trimming left V 2 bases short and J 13 bases short, with 9 bases between. Germline CDR1 is SGHTA and CDR2 is FQGNSA. The CDR3 nucleotides read TGTGCCAGCAGCTTATATAGCGACCCCCTCCACTTT. Protein product: CASSLYSDPLHF.

CDR3 coding DNA: TGTGCCAGCACCCCCGGGACAGGGATGGCTGAAGCTTTCTTT. It codes for CASTPGTGMAEAFF. This chain connects TRBV21-1 to TRBJ1-1; TRBD1 was called by the table and not checked on the DNA. TRBV21-1 is listed as a pseudogene. This CDR3 spans 14 amino acids.

The chain couples TRBV6-5 to TRBJ2-7, with 11 bases aligning to TRBD1. Germline trimming cut 7 bases from V and 9 bases from J; bases unmatched to any gene: 8. Germline CDR1 and CDR2: MNHEY and SVGAGI. CDR3 size: 13 residues. The CDR3: CASNPPGTGGQYF. In DNA, the CDR3 is TGTGCCAGCAATCCCCCGGGGACAGGGGGGCAGTACTTC.

The V gene is TRBV4-1, the J gene TRBJ2-4; the D is unclear. Trimming left V 0 bases short and J 1 base short, with 10 bases between. The CDR3 covers 16 residues. CDR1 and CDR2 (germline): MGHRA, YSYEKL. In nucleotides, the CDR3 is TGCGCCAGCAGCCAAGATGGAACACCGGCCAAAAACATTCAGTACTTC. This gives the protein CASSQDGTPAKNIQYF.

This clone has only a few counts. The rearrangement links TRBV7-7 to TRBJ1-2; D might be TRBD1 (5 bases). Between the trimmed V and J ends, which lost 0 bases and 4 bases, there was a span of 9 bases. The germline gives CDR1 SSHAT, CDR2 FNYEAQ (reference sequence). The CDR3 consists of 14 residues. This CDR3 is CASSLAGGSYGYTF. The DNA of the CDR3 is TGTGCCAGCAGCTTAGCTGGGGGGTCCTATGGCTACACCTTC. Filled out from reference TRBV7-7 and TRBJ1-2, the complete variable domain reads GAGVSQSPRYKVTKRGQDVTLRCDPISSHATLYWYQQALGQGPEFLTYFNYEAQPDKSGLPSDRFSAERPEGSISTLTIQRTEQRDSAMYRCASSLAGGSYGYTFGSGTRLTVV.

The chain couples TRBV6-5 to TRBJ1-2, with no clear D. Between the trimmed V and J ends, which lost 5 bases and 4 bases, there was a span of 14 bases. Germline CDR1 MNHEY, CDR2 SVGAGI. This CDR3 region has 14 residues. The DNA for the CDR3 is TGTGCCAGCAGTAACACCTACGGGAGCTATGGCTACACCTTC. It yields the protein CASSNTYGSYGYTF.

This sequence joins TRBV5-1 and TRBJ2-3; 7 nucleotides agree with TRBD2. Germline CDR1 SGHRS, CDR2 YFSETQ. The CDR3 is 15 residues long. Losses at the gene ends were 0 bases for V and 2 bases for J; bases not matched to a gene: 3. The DNA for the CDR3 is TGCGCCAGCAGCTTGGGGGACTATCACACAGATACGCAGTATTTT. Amino acid sequence: CASSLGDYHTDTQYF.

The CDR3 loop is CASSLSGSTYGYTF. The CDR3, as DNA: TGTGCCAGCAGTTTATCCGGCAGTACGTATGGCTACACCTTC. The chain uses TRBV27 and TRBJ1-2; no firm D call. CDR3 length: 14 residues. CDR1 is MNHEY and CDR2 is SMNVEV in the germline V gene (reference sequence). With 0 bases removed from V and 5 bases from J, the gap between germline ends came to 10 bases.

The chain combines TRBV19 with TRBJ1-2, with D uncertain. Deletions cut 1 base from V and 1 base from J, with 7 bases between. CDR1 and CDR2 from the germline V gene are LNHDA and SQIVND (reference sequence). The CDR3 totals 14 residues. CDR3 nucleotides: TGTGCCAGTAGTATAGGAGCAGTTAACTATGGCTACACCTTC. Translation: CASSIGAVNYGYTF.

The chain couples TRBV7-8 to TRBJ2-3; 11 bases are shared with TRBD2. With V trimmed by 1 base and J by 8 bases, 11 bases remained unmatched. Germline assignment: CDR1 SGHVS and CDR2 FQNEAQ. There are 17 residues in the CDR3. The DNA of the CDR3 is TGTGCCAGCAGCTTAGGCAGTATAGCGGGGGGGGCGGGTACGCAGTATTTT. Its translation is CASSLGSIAGGAGTQYF.

The sample holds a few counts of this clone. This rearrangement joins TRBV13 to TRBJ1-2; the match to TRBD1 covers 7 bases. CDR3 size: 15 residues. The ends lost 0 bases at V and 6 bases at J; junction bases unmatched: 7. Germline values: CDR1 PRHDT, CDR2 FYEKMQ (reference sequence). The DNA of the CDR3 is TGTGCCAGCAGCTTAGGCGGCAGGGGGGATAATGGCTACACCTTC. This translates into CASSLGGRGDNGYTF.

This clone was detected only once. The chain employs TRBV7-9 and TRBJ2-7; TRBD2 is a possible D gene (7 bases). V shed 7 bases and J shed 1 base, with 26 bases lying between them. Looked up from germline, CDR1 is SEHNR and CDR2 is FQNEAQ (reference sequence). The CDR3 is 18 amino acids. This chain's CDR3 is CASTQAGAGDPHSYEQYF. The CDR3 DNA sequence: TGTGCCAGCACTCAGGCAGGGGCGGGAGACCCCCATTCCTACGAGCAGTACTTC.

V usage is TRBV6-1 and J usage is TRBJ2-7, with D unclear. The CDR3 is 14 residues long. V shed 4 bases and J shed 2 bases, with 12 bases lying between them. CDR1 is MNHNS, CDR2 SASEGT, per germline. This CDR3 reads CASSGLSPTYEQYF. In nucleotides, the CDR3 is TGTGCCAGCAGTGGTCTTAGCCCCACCTACGAGCAGTACTTC.

This clone was counted between two and nine times. This chain connects TRBV30 to TRBJ1-1, with D possibly TRBD1 on 5 matching bases. Trimming cost V 1 base and J 4 bases, with 13 bases left between them. The CDR3 covers 14 residues. Germline assignment: CDR1 GTSNPN and CDR2 SVGIG (reference sequence). The CDR3 coding sequence is TGTGCCTGGAGTGCGAGGATGAGGGGCACTGAAGCTTTCTTT. It translates to CAWSARMRGTEAFF. The full variable domain, rest sourced from reference TRBV30 and TRBJ1-1, is SQTIHQWPATLVQPVGSPLSLECTVEGTSNPNLYWYRQAAGRGLQLLFYSVGIGQISSEVPQNLSASRPQDRQFILSSKKLLLSDSGFYLCAWSARMRGTEAFFGQGTRLTVV.

This rearrangement joins TRBV7-6 to TRBJ2-7, with D possibly being TRBD2 (6 bases). CDR1 and CDR2 (germline): SGHVS, FNYEAQ. With 8 bases removed from V and 0 bases from J, the gap between germline ends came to 11 bases. The CDR3 is 13 amino acids. Here the CDR3 reads CASVGGASYEQYF. In DNA form, the CDR3 reads TGTGCCAGCGTCGGAGGGGCCTCCTACGAGCAGTACTTC. Complete variable domain (other parts from reference TRBV7-6 and TRBJ2-7): GAGVSQSPRYKVTKRGQDVALRCDPISGHVSLYWYRQALGQGPEFLTYFNYEAQQDKSGLPNDRFSAERPEGSISTLTIQRTEQRDSAMYRCASVGGASYEQYFGPGTRLTVT.

The V gene is TRBV18, the J gene TRBJ1-1; the D gene is possibly TRBD1 (5 bases). This CDR3 is 15 amino acids long. Trimming left V 3 bases short and J 4 bases short, with 15 bases between. The V gene's germline CDR1 is KGHSH and CDR2 LQKENI. The CDR3 protein is CASSPLAGRATEAFF. CDR3 bases: TGTGCCAGCTCACCTCTGGCGGGGCGCGCCACTGAAGCTTTCTTT.